The 24 T cell receptor beta chains presented below share a single source sample, sequenced in a study of cytomegalovirus exposure and HLA in healthy donors. It was with 60 Vbeta and 13 Jbeta primers that the PCR ran. Data came from immunoSEQ multiplex PCR; TCRdb stores just in-frame clones and leaves some out. The sample consists of about 140,000 clones, 75% of them appearing once. Sequenced sample: PBMCs. The receptors shown here come from a man aged 40-49 years in good health and CMV-seronegative.

This sequence joins TRBV6-4 and TRBJ2-5; 11 bases are shared with TRBD2. Germline trimming cut 4 bases from V and 2 bases from J; bases unmatched to any gene: 3. The CDR3 is 15 amino acids. CDR1 MRHNA and CDR2 SNTAGT come from the germline V gene. CDR3 amino acids: CASSALAGGQETQYF. For the CDR3, the DNA is TGTGCCAGCAGTGCCCTAGCGGGGGGACAAGAGACCCAGTACTTC.

The chain joins TRBV7-2 to TRBJ1-6, with D possibly TRBD1 on 5 matching bases. With 5 bases removed from V and 6 bases from J, the gap between germline ends came to 11 bases. The CDR3 length is 14 residues. Looked up from germline, CDR1 is SGHTA and CDR2 is FQGNSA. The CDR3 is CASSPYQGNSPLHF. CDR3 coding DNA: TGTGCCAGCAGCCCCTATCAGGGTAATTCACCCCTCCACTTT.

The chain carries TRBV29-1 and TRBJ1-5; D is ambiguous. CDR3 length: 14 residues. CDR1 SQVTM and CDR2 ANQGSEA come from the germline V gene. Deletions cut 6 bases from V and 3 bases from J, with 15 bases between. Here the CDR3 DNA reads TGCAGCGTCCTAGGTTCGGAGAACAATCAGCCCCAGCATTTT. This sequence encodes CSVLGSENNQPQHF. Looking up the rest from reference TRBV29-1 and TRBJ1-5 gives the full variable domain: SAVISQKPSRDICQRGTSLTIQCQVDSQVTMMFWYRQQPGQSLTLIATANQGSEATYESGFVIDKFPISRPNLTFSTLTVSNMSPEDSSIYLCSVLGSENNQPQHFGDGTRLSIL.

This clone occurred a few times. The chain uses TRBV7-3 and TRBJ2-7; D ambiguous. Germline V CDR1 and CDR2: SGHTA, FQGTGA. With 0 bases removed from V and 0 bases from J, the gap between germline ends came to 3 bases. This CDR3 spans 13 amino acids. This CDR3 is CASSLTSSYEQYF. The CDR3 bases are TGTGCCAGCAGCTTAACGAGCTCCTACGAGCAGTACTTC.

The gene calls are TRBV7-2 and TRBJ1-5; no clear D gene. The germline V and J ends were trimmed by 4 bases and 4 bases, with 11 bases remaining between them. The CDR3 has 14 residues. Germline V gene data show CDR1 as SGHTA and CDR2 as FQGNSA. DNA for the CDR3: TGTGCCAGCAGCTCGACTTTGGTTAATCAGCCCCAGCATTTT. Translating it yields CASSSTLVNQPQHF.

The chain couples TRBV5-5 to TRBJ1-3, with 9 bases aligning to TRBD1. Germline CDR1 and CDR2: SGHKS and YYEKEE (reference sequence). This CDR3 spans 16 amino acids. V lost 5 bases, J lost 1 base, and 7 bases stayed unmatched. The CDR3 nucleotides read TGTGCCAGCAGTACCGGGACAGGGCTATCTGGAAACACCATATATTTT. The encoded protein is CASSTGTGLSGNTIYF.

The chain links TRBV2 to TRBJ1-5, with TRBD1 as a possible D gene (5 bases). Between the trimmed V and J ends, which lost 2 bases and 2 bases, there was a span of 13 bases. The CDR3 is made up of 16 amino acids. CDR1 is SNHLY and CDR2 is FYNNEI in the germline V gene. The CDR3 DNA follows: TGTGCCAGCAGTGAACGTGTCCAGGGTGGCAATCAGCCCCAGCATTTT. It is translated as CASSERVQGGNQPQHF.

The chain uses TRBV19 and TRBJ1-1; the match to TRBD1 covers 8 bases. CDR3 length: 17 amino acids. V lost 7 bases, J lost 4 bases, and 17 bases stayed unmatched. Germline lookup yields CDR1 LNHDA and CDR2 SQIVND (reference sequence). The CDR3: CASTNYPDRGGSTEAFF. Written as DNA, the CDR3 is TGTGCCAGTACCAACTACCCTGACAGGGGAGGAAGCACTGAAGCTTTCTTT.

V usage is TRBV7-9 and J usage is TRBJ2-7; D remains unclear. The CDR3 has 12 amino acids. Germline V CDR1 and CDR2: SEHNR, FQNEAQ (reference sequence). Trimming shortened V by 5 bases and J by 3 bases, and 8 bases separated the two germline ends. The CDR3 coding sequence is TGTGCCAGCAGCCTCAGGATCTACGAGCAGTACTTC. Its protein product is CASSLRIYEQYF.

The chain recombines TRBV25-1 with TRBJ1-6, with D maybe TRBD1 (6 bases). This CDR3 spans 16 amino acids. Germline V gives CDR1 MGHDK, CDR2 SYGVNS. Trimming took 7 bases from V and 7 from J, leaving 20 bases between them. CDR3 DNA: TGTGCCAGCACTGAGCAACAGGGCATGCGGAATTCACCCCTCCACTTT. Its translation is CASTEQQGMRNSPLHF.

This rearrangement joins TRBV7-7 to TRBJ2-2; D is unclear. Looked up from germline, CDR1 is SSHAT and CDR2 is FNYEAQ (reference sequence). The CDR3 totals 13 residues. V was cut by 1 base and J by 4 bases, with 4 bases left in between. Here the CDR3 reads CASSLELTGELFF. DNA for the CDR3: TGTGCCAGCAGCTTAGAGCTCACCGGGGAGCTGTTTTTT.

The rearrangement joins TRBV11-2 to TRBJ2-3, with D unresolved. The CDR3 has 11 residues. Between the trimmed V and J ends, which lost 2 bases and 5 bases, there was a span of 2 bases. Germline V gene data show CDR1 as SGHAT and CDR2 as FQNNGV. CDR3 coding DNA: TGTGCCAGCAGCTTACGAGATACGCAGTATTTT. Protein product: CASSLRDTQYF.

The rearrangement uses TRBV30 and TRBJ1-1, with D possibly TRBD1 on 5 matching bases. The germline gives CDR1 GTSNPN, CDR2 SVGIG (reference sequence). The CDR3 is made up of 16 amino acids. V gave up 0 bases and J gave up 3 bases, with 17 bases separating them. In DNA form, the CDR3 reads TGTGCCTGGAGTGTACAAAGGGGACTCCCGGACACTGAAGCTTTCTTT. Translation gives CAWSVQRGLPDTEAFF.

Worth noting for this clone: The germline gene is not matched at one end of the junction; a read error may be the cause. The CDR3 sequence: CARSGTGGNNSPLHF. CDR3 nucleotides: TGTGCCAGAAGTGGGACAGGGGGTAATAATTCACCCCTCCACTTT. The chain joins TRBV2 to TRBJ1-6; 11 positions agree with TRBD1. CDR3 size: 15 residues. In germline, CDR1 is SNHLY, CDR2 FYNNEI.

This clone was picked up a small number of times. The gene calls are TRBV5-1 and TRBJ1-6; 7 nucleotides match TRBD1. The germline V gene has CDR1 SGHRS and CDR2 YFSETQ. With 6 bases clipped from V and 7 bases from J, the junction kept 10 bases outside the gene matches. This CDR3 comprises 15 residues. DNA for the CDR3: TGCGCCAGCAACTCGACAGGGACCTCCAATTCACCCCTCCACTTT. It translates to CASNSTGTSNSPLHF.

The chain employs TRBV2 and TRBJ2-7; 9 bases fit TRBD1. The CDR3 sequence is 17 residues long. Per germline, CDR1 SNHLY and CDR2 FYNNEI. After removal of 4 bases from V and 5 bases from J, the junction contained 15 bases not matched to a gene. The CDR3: CASSVGQGMALEDEQYF. The CDR3 nucleotides are TGTGCCAGCAGTGTGGGACAGGGTATGGCCCTCGAGGACGAGCAGTACTTC.

In this sample, this clone turned up a few times. The rearrangement links TRBV6-4 to TRBJ1-1; possibly TRBD1 for D (5 bases). The length of the CDR3 is 16 residues. V was clipped by 4 bases and J by 0 bases, with 15 bases between them. In germline, CDR1 is MRHNA, CDR2 SNTAGT. CDR3 in amino acids: CASSGHRQRLNTEAFF. CDR3 DNA sequence: TGTGCCAGCAGTGGTCACAGACAGCGACTGAACACTGAAGCTTTCTTT.

This chain links TRBV29-1 with TRBJ2-7, with TRBD2 identical over 8 bases. Germline V gene lookup returns CDR1 SQVTM and CDR2 ANQGSEA. The CDR3 contains 12 residues. V trimming: 5 bases; J trimming: 3 bases; junction bases outside the gene matches: 3. The CDR3 DNA is TGCAGCGTTATAGGGACTAGCTACGAGCAGTACTTC. Residues: CSVIGTSYEQYF.

The rearrangement uses TRBV21-1 and TRBJ1-1; the table's D gene call, TRBD1, was not cross checked with the DNA. TRBV21-1 is listed as a pseudogene. The CDR3 length is 15 residues. The CDR3 nucleotides are TGTGCCAGCAGCTCCACCTCTGACAGGGGCACTGAAGCTTTCTTT. Protein sequence: CASSSTSDRGTEAFF.

The rearrangement joins TRBV27 to TRBJ1-1; TRBD1 matches at 9 bases. The CDR3 runs 14 residues. Germline V gene lookup returns CDR1 MNHEY and CDR2 SMNVEV (reference sequence). V gave up 5 bases and J gave up 3 bases; unmatched junction bases: 4. CDR3 nucleotide sequence: TGTGCCAGCAGTCAATGGGACAGGGACACTGAAGCTTTCTTT. Its protein product is CASSQWDRDTEAFF.

V and J are TRBV18 and TRBJ1-5; unclear D gene. V was pared by 3 bases and J by 5 bases, with 11 bases between. The CDR3 is 14 amino acids. CDR1 KGHSH and CDR2 LQKENI come from the germline V gene. The CDR3 DNA reads TGTGCCAGCTCACCGCCTTTGGCGGATCAGCCCCAGCATTTT. This codes for CASSPPLADQPQHF.

This clone was counted once. The chain is built from TRBV2 and TRBJ2-2, with D perhaps TRBD2 (5 bases). CDR1 and CDR2 (germline): SNHLY, FYNNEI. This CDR3 is 14 amino acids long. Trimming stripped 8 bases from V and 6 bases from J, with 16 bases between. The CDR3 region is CASGFSGSAGELFF. The CDR3, as DNA: TGTGCCAGCGGTTTCAGCGGATCGGCCGGGGAGCTGTTTTTT.

The gene calls are TRBV2 and TRBJ1-2, with TRBD1 matching over 7 bases. After removal of 3 bases from V and 0 bases from J, the junction contained 1 base not matched to a gene. This CDR3 spans 14 amino acids. Germline CDR1 SNHLY, CDR2 FYNNEI. CDR3 in DNA: TGTGCCAGCAGTGACCAGGGGGCTAACTATGGCTACACCTTC. Translation: CASSDQGANYGYTF.

This clone came up a few times. V and J are TRBV5-1 and TRBJ1-6, with TRBD1 matching 7 bases. The trim removed 2 bases at V and 8 bases at J, leaving 7 bases unmatched. CDR3 length: 15 residues. Germline CDR1 is SGHRS and CDR2 is YFSETQ. The CDR3, as DNA: TGCGCCAGCAGCTTACAGGGGAACGTTTATTCACCCCTCCACTTT. The encoded protein is CASSLQGNVYSPLHF. Full variable domain (remainder filled in from reference TRBV5-1 and TRBJ1-6): KAGVTQTPRYLIKTRGQQVTLSCSPISGHRSVSWYQQTPGQGLQFLFEYFSETQRNKGNFPGRFSGRQFSNSRSEMNVSTLELGDSALYLCASSLQGNVYSPLHFGNGTRLTVT.